This T cell receptor (beta chain) was recorded in a study of blood T cell repertoires in COVID-19. The CDR3 is 15 residues long. Trimming shortened V by 1 base and J by 1 base, and 10 bases separated the two germline ends. Germline CDR1 and CDR2: LGHDT and YNNKEL (reference sequence). In the source study's methods: Estimation of nucleated cell counts was performed using reference gene primer amplification. TCRdb's table, derived via immunoSEQ multiplex PCR, lists solely in-frame clones and lacks some. V and J calls plus clone size are reproduced from that table; the DNA served to infer D and trimming. The table includes 200,000 to 250,000 clones, more than 80% detected once. The study drew participants aged roughly 18 to 95 years from about two dozen US areas. Contact with a PCR-confirmed or clinician-diagnosed COVID-19 case occurred within 2 weeks of entry.

The chain employs TRBV3-1 (or the pseudogene TRBV3-2) and TRBJ2-5; the D is unclear. Sequencing used PBMCs or T cells enriched from blood (not recorded which). The sequence was obtained from a man between 45 and 60 years old who had been exposed to COVID-19. CDR3: CASSQGLGAQETQYF. CDR3 in DNA: TGTGCCAGCAGCCAAGGGTTAGGAGCCCAAGAGACCCAGTACTTC.